A selection of T cell receptor beta chains follows, all from one sample in a study of cytomegalovirus exposure and HLA in healthy donors. Here immunoSEQ multiplex PCR was the method, and the copy in TCRdb shows in-frame clones only, minus some. The sample lists about 150,000 clones; about three quarters were seen once. Sequencing was carried out using PBMCs. The source is a young man in good health and CMV-seropositive. CDR3s include the opening cysteine and the closing phenylalanine or tryptophan. D genes are given only for firm matches. Not all rows give a size; the values are once, few, many and, for expanded clones, a class.

J: TRBJ2-5; D: TRBD2; size: -; V: TRBV4-1; CDR3: CASSHPAGTSGRAQYF; DNA: TGCGCCAGCAGCCACCCAGCAGGGACTAGCGGGAGGGCCCAGTACTTC
J: TRBJ2-4; D: -; size: -; V: TRBV6-5; CDR3: CASRALAGGNIQYF; DNA: TGTGCCAGCAGAGCTCTTGCGGGCGGCAACATTCAGTACTTC
J: TRBJ2-2; D: TRBD2; size: -; V: TRBV27; CDR3: CASSPWTSTYHRDTGELFF; DNA: TGTGCCAGCAGTCCCTGGACTAGCACGTACCATAGGGACACCGGGGAGCTGTTTTTT
J: TRBJ2-5; D: -; size: -; V: TRBV25-1; CDR3: CASSEYRDCHF; DNA: TGTGCCAGCAGTGAATACAGGGACTGTCACTTC
J: TRBJ2-1; D: TRBD2; size: -; V: TRBV7-6; CDR3: CASSLVTSGTLRNEQFF; DNA: TGTGCCAGCAGCTTAGTGACTAGCGGGACCCTAAGGAATGAGCAGTTCTTC
J: TRBJ2-2; D: TRBD1; size: -; V: TRBV5-1; CDR3: CASSLYRGRNTGELFF; DNA: TGCGCCAGCAGCTTGTACAGGGGGCGTAACACCGGGGAGCTGTTTTTT
J: TRBJ2-7; D: TRBD1; size: -; V: TRBV5-1; CDR3: CASSSRQGQYEQYF; DNA: TGCGCCAGCAGCTCAAGACAGGGCCAATACGAGCAGTACTTC
J: TRBJ2-1; D: TRBD2; size: -; V: TRBV9; CDR3: CASSAVGLAVNEQFF; DNA: TGTGCCAGCAGCGCAGTTGGACTAGCGGTTAATGAGCAGTTCTTC
J: TRBJ1-5; D: TRBD1; size: -; V: TRBV7-2; CDR3: CASSLGQGINQPQHF; DNA: TGTGCCAGCAGCTTAGGACAGGGCATTAATCAGCCCCAGCATTTT
J: TRBJ2-3; D: -; size: -; V: TRBV6-5; CDR3: CASSYSSHGSQDTQYF; DNA: TGTGCCAGCAGTTACTCCTCTCACGGGAGCCAAGATACGCAGTATTTT
J: TRBJ2-7; D: TRBD2; size: -; V: TRBV4-2; CDR3: CASRPSGSSYEQYF; DNA: TGTGCCAGCAGACCTAGCGGGAGCTCCTACGAGCAGTACTTC
J: TRBJ2-7; D: TRBD2; size: once; V: TRBV11-3; CDR3: CASSLGGYGVAGTSYEQYF; DNA: TGTGCCAGCAGCTTGGGTGGGTATGGGGTAGCGGGGACCTCCTACGAGCAGTACTTC
J: TRBJ2-7; D: -; size: -; V: TRBV4-2; CDR3: CASSQDSANLYEQYF; DNA: TGTGCCAGCAGCCAAGATTCAGCGAACTTATACGAGCAGTACTTC
J: TRBJ2-7; D: TRBD2; size: once; V: TRBV2; CDR3: CAGGTSGSGGQYF; DNA: TGTGCCGGGGGGACTAGCGGGAGTGGCGGGCAGTACTTC
J: TRBJ2-3; D: -; size: -; V: TRBV7-2; CDR3: CASSLNGRDTQYF; DNA: TGTGCCAGCAGCCTCAACGGTCGAGATACGCAGTATTTT
J: TRBJ1-1; D: -; size: -; V: TRBV11-3; CDR3: CASSLDGGASVEAFF; DNA: TGTGCCAGCAGCTTAGATGGGGGGGCTTCGGTTGAAGCTTTCTTT
J: TRBJ2-3; D: TRBD1; size: -; V: TRBV19; CDR3: CASRPGGQGGRTQYF; DNA: TGTGCCAGTAGACCTGGGGGACAGGGAGGGCGCACGCAGTATTTT
J: TRBJ2-7; D: TRBD2; size: -; V: TRBV11-2; CDR3: CASSLGGRAGSWRSYEQYF; DNA: TGTGCCAGCAGCTTAGGTGGGAGGGCCGGGAGTTGGAGGTCCTACGAGCAGTACTTC
J: TRBJ1-5; D: -; size: few; V: TRBV19; CDR3: CASCGTGYSNQPQHF; DNA: TGTGCCAGTTGCGGGACGGGATATAGCAATCAGCCCCAGCATTTT
J: TRBJ1-1; D: -; size: -; V: TRBV2; CDR3: CASSADTNTEAFF; DNA: TGTGCCAGCAGTGCGGACACCAACACTGAAGCTTTCTTT
J: TRBJ1-2; D: TRBD1; size: few; V: TRBV6-6; CDR3: CASSEQGFDYGYTF; DNA: TGTGCCAGCAGCGAACAGGGGTTCGACTATGGCTACACCTTC
J: TRBJ2-2; D: -; size: -; V: TRBV30; CDR3: CAWSRTSLGTGELFF; DNA: TGTGCCTGGAGTCGGACATCGTTAGGAACCGGGGAGCTGTTTTTT
J: TRBJ2-3; D: TRBD2; size: -; V: TRBV7-3; CDR3: CASSLTGTSSDTQYF; DNA: TGTGCCAGCAGCTTAACTGGGACTAGTTCAGATACGCAGTATTTT
J: TRBJ2-5; D: -; size: -; V: TRBV10-3; CDR3: CAISAYSQETQYF; DNA: TGTGCCATCAGTGCCTACAGTCAAGAGACCCAGTACTTC
J: TRBJ1-1; D: TRBD1; size: once; V: TRBV5-4; CDR3: CASSLTGTGHTEAFF; DNA: TGTGCCAGCAGCCTAACCGGGACAGGGCACACTGAAGCTTTCTTT
J: TRBJ1-1; D: -; size: -; V: TRBV7-3; CDR3: CASSLSVDTEAFF; DNA: TGTGCCAGCAGCTTAAGTGTCGACACTGAAGCTTTCTTT
J: TRBJ2-1; D: TRBD2; size: few; V: TRBV27; CDR3: CASSPKGLAGYNEQFF; DNA: TGTGCCAGCAGTCCAAAGGGACTAGCGGGATACAATGAGCAGTTCTTC
J: TRBJ2-7; D: -; size: few; V: TRBV6-6; CDR3: CATKGGSGVSYEQYF; DNA: TGTGCCACCAAGGGGGGGAGCGGGGTTTCCTACGAGCAGTACTTC